This T cell receptor (beta chain) came from a study of tumor and adjacent non-tumor tissue in lung cancer. In the study overall: Histology: about twelve adenocarcinoma, a couple of squamous cell carcinoma, 1 small cell lung cancer.

Three rounds of nested PCR, following a modified ARM-PCR protocol, produced the TCRbeta library. TCRdb re-analysed the multiplex PCR reads in MiXCR, keeping a single row per CDR3 protein. The sample has some 95,000 distinct CDR3 sequences; 75% to 85% are singletons. The CDR3 consists of 16 residues. From germline, CDR1 is SQVTM and CDR2 ANQGSEA. With respect to this clonotype: One end of the junction varies from germline; a read error may be responsible.

This sample's RNA came from whole unsorted tissue. More than 3 cm separated this lung sample from the edge of the tumor. Sequenced sample: distant non-tumor lung tissue. The gene calls are TRBV29-1 and TRBJ1-5, with unresolved D. This clonotype originated in a man aged 55 to 70 with small cell lung cancer. CDR3 nucleotide sequence: TGCAGCGTTATATTGGTCGGGGTCGCCTCCAATCAGCCCCAGAAATTT. This sequence encodes CSVILVGVASNQPQKF.